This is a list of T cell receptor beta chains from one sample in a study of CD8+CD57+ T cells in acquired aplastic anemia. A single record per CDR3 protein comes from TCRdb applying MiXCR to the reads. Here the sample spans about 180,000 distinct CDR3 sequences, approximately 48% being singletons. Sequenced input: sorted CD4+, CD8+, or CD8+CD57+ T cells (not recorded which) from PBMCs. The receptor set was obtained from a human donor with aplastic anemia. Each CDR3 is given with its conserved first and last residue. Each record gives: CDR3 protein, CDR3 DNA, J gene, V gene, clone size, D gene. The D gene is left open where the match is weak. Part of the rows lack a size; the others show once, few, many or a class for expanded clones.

CDR3aa: CASSSGGATGELFF
CDR3nt: TGTGCCAGTAGTTCCGGGGGCGCAACCGGGGAGCTGTTTTTT
j_gene: TRBJ2-2
v_gene: TRBV19
abundance: many
d_gene: .

CDR3aa: CASTLRTEMGNGYTF
CDR3nt: TGTGCCAGCACTCTGAGGACAGAGATGGGTAATGGCTACACCTTC
j_gene: TRBJ1-2
v_gene: TRBV9
abundance: few
d_gene: .

CDR3aa: CATPDGAGEDEQYF
CDR3nt: TGCGCCACCCCAGATGGAGCGGGGGAAGACGAGCAGTACTTC
j_gene: TRBJ2-7
v_gene: TRBV10-1
abundance: .
d_gene: TRBD2

CDR3aa: CASRTWDSPQETQYF
CDR3nt: TGTGCCAGCAGAACCTGGGACAGTCCGCAAGAGACCCAGTACTTC
j_gene: TRBJ2-5
v_gene: TRBV7-3
abundance: .
d_gene: TRBD1

CDR3aa: CASKPTGNEQYF
CDR3nt: TGTGCCAGCAAACCGACAGGGAACGAGCAGTACTTC
j_gene: TRBJ2-7
v_gene: TRBV12-3/TRBV12-4
abundance: once
d_gene: TRBD1

CDR3aa: CTSILGGGHGNTIYF
CDR3nt: TGTACCAGCATTCTTGGTGGGGGGCATGGAAACACCATATATTTT
j_gene: TRBJ1-3
v_gene: TRBV28
abundance: .
d_gene: .

CDR3aa: CASTQGGEQYF
CDR3nt: TGTGCCAGCACCCAGGGGGGCGAGCAGTACTTC
j_gene: TRBJ2-7
v_gene: TRBV7-8
abundance: .
d_gene: .

CDR3aa: CASSGLTSTDTQYF
CDR3nt: TGTGCCAGCAGTGGACTCACTAGCACAGATACGCAGTATTTT
j_gene: TRBJ2-3
v_gene: TRBV2
abundance: medium-sized
d_gene: .

CDR3aa: CASSLAQAGNEQFF
CDR3nt: TGTGCCAGCAGCTTAGCGCAGGCCGGCAATGAGCAGTTCTTC
j_gene: TRBJ2-1
v_gene: TRBV11-1
abundance: .
d_gene: .

CDR3aa: CASSDGSTDTQYF
CDR3nt: TGTGCCAGCAGTGACGGAAGCACAGATACGCAGTATTTT
j_gene: TRBJ2-3
v_gene: TRBV12-3/TRBV12-4
abundance: few
d_gene: .

CDR3aa: CASSSRIGIETQYF
CDR3nt: TGTGCCAGCAGCTCAAGAATAGGGATCGAGACCCAGTACTTC
j_gene: TRBJ2-5
v_gene: TRBV7-9
abundance: few
d_gene: .

CDR3aa: CASRLSAVVANVLTF
CDR3nt: TGTGCCAGCAGACTCTCAGCTGTGGTCGCCAACGTCCTGACTTTC
j_gene: TRBJ2-6
v_gene: TRBV2
abundance: few
d_gene: .

CDR3aa: CASSEDREITEAFF
CDR3nt: TGCGCCAGCAGTGAGGACAGGGAAATCACTGAAGCTTTCTTT
j_gene: TRBJ1-1
v_gene: TRBV10-2
abundance: .
d_gene: TRBD1

CDR3aa: CASSLGQRPSTDTQYF
CDR3nt: TGCGCCAGCAGCTTAGGACAGAGACCAAGCACAGATACGCAGTATTTT
j_gene: TRBJ2-3
v_gene: TRBV5-1
abundance: many
d_gene: .

CDR3aa: CASSLDETGGGGYTF
CDR3nt: TGTGCCAGCAGCTTAGACGAGACAGGGGGAGGCGGCTACACCTTC
j_gene: TRBJ1-2
v_gene: TRBV7-6
abundance: few
d_gene: TRBD1

CDR3aa: CASSEEENEQFF
CDR3nt: TGCGCCAGCAGTGAGGAGGAGAATGAGCAGTTCTTC
j_gene: TRBJ2-1
v_gene: TRBV10-1
abundance: .
d_gene: .

CDR3aa: CASSLVGGDTQYF
CDR3nt: TGTGCCAGCAGCTTAGTTGGCGGGGATACGCAGTATTTT
j_gene: TRBJ2-3
v_gene: TRBV11-3
abundance: many
d_gene: .

CDR3aa: CAGSHMGGEQYF
CDR3nt: TGTGCCGGCAGCCACATGGGAGGCGAGCAGTACTTC
j_gene: TRBJ2-7
v_gene: TRBV7-2
abundance: .
d_gene: .

CDR3aa: CASSQDGVRGSGNTIYF
CDR3nt: TGCGCCAGCAGCCAAGATGGGGTTAGGGGCTCTGGAAACACCATATATTTT
j_gene: TRBJ1-3
v_gene: TRBV4-1
abundance: many
d_gene: .

CDR3aa: CATSGSLNTEAFF
CDR3nt: TGTGCCACCAGTGGCAGCCTGAACACTGAAGCTTTCTTT
j_gene: TRBJ1-1
v_gene: TRBV24-1
abundance: .
d_gene: .

CDR3aa: CASSQVLRQRGYGYTF
CDR3nt: TGTGCCAGCAGCCAAGTGTTACGTCAGCGAGGCTATGGCTACACCTTC
j_gene: TRBJ1-2
v_gene: TRBV14
abundance: .
d_gene: .

CDR3aa: CASSRHQGQLSYEQYF
CDR3nt: TGTGCCAGCAGCAGACATCAGGGACAGCTCTCCTACGAGCAGTACTTC
j_gene: TRBJ2-7
v_gene: TRBV11-2
abundance: many
d_gene: TRBD1

CDR3aa: CASSVYYSGNTIYF
CDR3nt: TGTGCCAGCAGTGTCTATTACTCTGGAAACACCATATATTTT
j_gene: TRBJ1-3
v_gene: TRBV6-1
abundance: .
d_gene: .

CDR3aa: CATSVGTNSPLHF
CDR3nt: TGTGCCACCAGCGTCGGGACAAATTCACCCCTCCACTTT
j_gene: TRBJ1-6
v_gene: TRBV15
abundance: few
d_gene: .

CDR3aa: CAIRGPTGEDYGYTF
CDR3nt: TGTGCCATCAGGGGACCGACAGGGGAAGACTATGGCTACACCTTC
j_gene: TRBJ1-2
v_gene: TRBV10-3
abundance: .
d_gene: TRBD1

CDR3aa: CAIEPGDENEQYF
CDR3nt: TGTGCCATCGAACCCGGGGATGAAAACGAGCAGTACTTC
j_gene: TRBJ2-7
v_gene: TRBV10-3
abundance: .
d_gene: .

CDR3aa: CSARGIGSSYNEQFF
CDR3nt: TGCAGTGCTAGGGGGATCGGGAGCTCCTACAATGAGCAGTTCTTC
j_gene: TRBJ2-1
v_gene: TRBV20-1
abundance: many
d_gene: .

CDR3aa: CASSLALLTDRGPVTQYF
CDR3nt: TGTGCCAGCAGCTTAGCGTTACTTACCGACAGGGGGCCTGTGACCCAGTACTTC
j_gene: TRBJ2-5
v_gene: TRBV7-2
abundance: .
d_gene: TRBD1

CDR3aa: CASSTGQGRETQYF
CDR3nt: TGTGCCAGCAGTACGGGACAGGGGAGAGAGACCCAGTACTTC
j_gene: TRBJ2-5
v_gene: TRBV12-3/TRBV12-4
abundance: .
d_gene: TRBD1

CDR3aa: CASSDNFGDTTKPDTQYF
CDR3nt: TGTGCCAGCAGTGATAATTTCGGGGACACCACCAAACCAGATACGCAGTATTTT
j_gene: TRBJ2-3
v_gene: TRBV6-1
abundance: many
d_gene: .

CDR3aa: CASSLMGLASDYEQYF
CDR3nt: TGTGCCAGCTCTCTCATGGGGCTAGCGTCGGACTACGAGCAGTACTTC
j_gene: TRBJ2-7
v_gene: TRBV12-3/TRBV12-4
abundance: .
d_gene: .

CDR3aa: CASSLASKNNEQFF
CDR3nt: TGCGCCAGCAGCTTGGCGTCGAAAAACAATGAGCAGTTCTTC
j_gene: TRBJ2-1
v_gene: TRBV5-1
abundance: .
d_gene: .

CDR3aa: CASSGLDSGGQETQYF
CDR3nt: TGTGCCAGCAGCGGACTGGATAGCGGGGGTCAAGAGACCCAGTACTTC
j_gene: TRBJ2-5
v_gene: TRBV9
abundance: .
d_gene: TRBD2

CDR3aa: CASSATPAGTGYEQYF
CDR3nt: TGTGCCAGCAGCGCCACACCGGCCGGGACGGGATACGAGCAGTACTTC
j_gene: TRBJ2-7
v_gene: TRBV11-2
abundance: few
d_gene: .

CDR3aa: CASRGEQETQYF
CDR3nt: TGTGCCAGTAGGGGGGAACAAGAGACCCAGTACTTC
j_gene: TRBJ2-5
v_gene: TRBV19
abundance: .
d_gene: .

CDR3aa: CASSSWDRKDEKLFF
CDR3nt: TGCGCCAGCAGCTCCTGGGACAGGAAGGACGAAAAACTGTTTTTT
j_gene: TRBJ1-4
v_gene: TRBV5-1
abundance: many
d_gene: TRBD1

CDR3aa: CASSIGRTGGNEQFF
CDR3nt: TGTGCCAGTAGTATTGGGAGGACAGGGGGAAATGAGCAGTTCTTC
j_gene: TRBJ2-1
v_gene: TRBV19
abundance: .
d_gene: TRBD1

CDR3aa: CASSLGQGAGDTQYF
CDR3nt: TGTGCCAGCAGCTTGGGGCAGGGGGCGGGAGATACGCAGTATTTT
j_gene: TRBJ2-3
v_gene: TRBV5-6
abundance: many
d_gene: TRBD1

CDR3aa: CASSISGGGRYEQYF
CDR3nt: TGTGCCAGTAGTATCTCGGGCGGGGGCAGGTACGAGCAGTACTTC
j_gene: TRBJ2-7
v_gene: TRBV19
abundance: .
d_gene: .

CDR3aa: CASSLLESNEQFF
CDR3nt: TGTGCTAGCAGCTTGCTCGAGAGTAATGAGCAGTTCTTC
j_gene: TRBJ2-1
v_gene: TRBV7-7
abundance: few
d_gene: .

CDR3aa: CASSRVTANNSPLHF
CDR3nt: TGTGCCAGCAGCCGTGTGACAGCAAATAATTCACCCCTCCACTTT
j_gene: TRBJ1-6
v_gene: TRBV7-6
abundance: .
d_gene: .

CDR3aa: CASSRGTSGGAYTQYF
CDR3nt: TGCGCCAGCAGCCGGGGGACTAGCGGGGGGGCTTATACGCAGTATTTT
j_gene: TRBJ2-3
v_gene: TRBV5-1
abundance: few
d_gene: TRBD2

CDR3aa: CSASDGHGYTF
CDR3nt: TGCAGTGCATCGGACGGCCATGGCTACACCTTC
j_gene: TRBJ1-2
v_gene: TRBV20-1
abundance: many
d_gene: .

CDR3aa: CASAVSVNTEAFF
CDR3nt: TGTGCCAGCGCTGTGTCGGTAAACACTGAAGCTTTCTTT
j_gene: TRBJ1-1
v_gene: TRBV12-3/TRBV12-4
abundance: .
d_gene: .

CDR3aa: CASSLGTRDGGYTF
CDR3nt: TGTGCCAGTAGTTTGGGGACGAGGGACGGCGGCTACACCTTC
j_gene: TRBJ1-2
v_gene: TRBV19
abundance: .
d_gene: .

CDR3aa: CASRLGTDSGNTIYF
CDR3nt: TGCGCCAGCAGGCTTGGGACAGACTCTGGAAACACCATATATTTT
j_gene: TRBJ1-3
v_gene: TRBV5-1
abundance: many
d_gene: TRBD1

CDR3aa: CASSRQANSYEQYF
CDR3nt: TGTGCCAGCAGTCGACAGGCTAATTCCTACGAGCAGTACTTC
j_gene: TRBJ2-7
v_gene: TRBV2
abundance: few
d_gene: .

CDR3aa: CASSLVKGNEQFF
CDR3nt: TGTGCCAGCAGCTTAGTTAAAGGTAATGAGCAGTTCTTC
j_gene: TRBJ2-1
v_gene: TRBV7-8
abundance: many
d_gene: .

CDR3aa: CASSSPDRALTDTQYF
CDR3nt: TGCGCCAGCAGCTCTCCGGACAGGGCCCTCACAGATACGCAGTATTTT
j_gene: TRBJ2-3
v_gene: TRBV4-1
abundance: many
d_gene: TRBD1

CDR3aa: CASSSGPGGSGYTF
CDR3nt: TGTGCCAGCAGCTCTGGGCCCGGAGGTAGTGGCTACACCTTC
j_gene: TRBJ1-2
v_gene: TRBV7-3
abundance: many
d_gene: .

CDR3aa: CASSRGLEVQYF
CDR3nt: TGTGCCAGCAGCCGTGGCCTAGAGGTGCAGTATTTT
j_gene: TRBJ2-3
v_gene: TRBV7-9
abundance: .
d_gene: .

CDR3aa: CASSESLQGVNQPQHF
CDR3nt: TGTGCCAGCAGTGAATCGCTCCAAGGAGTCAATCAGCCCCAGCATTTT
j_gene: TRBJ1-5
v_gene: TRBV6-1
abundance: many
d_gene: .

CDR3aa: CASSFRQSYGYTF
CDR3nt: TGTGCCAGCAGTTTTCGGCAGTCATATGGCTACACCTTC
j_gene: TRBJ1-2
v_gene: TRBV12-3/TRBV12-4
abundance: .
d_gene: .

CDR3aa: CAISGGQGVSTEAFF
CDR3nt: TGTGCCATCAGTGGCGGACAGGGGGTGAGCACTGAAGCTTTCTTT
j_gene: TRBJ1-1
v_gene: TRBV10-3
abundance: .
d_gene: TRBD1

CDR3aa: CASSVGISQGMHNEQFF
CDR3nt: TGTGCCAGCAGCGTAGGCATTAGCCAGGGGATGCACAATGAGCAGTTCTTC
j_gene: TRBJ2-1
v_gene: TRBV9
abundance: many
d_gene: .

CDR3aa: CASSPFPGTGGKSYEQYF
CDR3nt: TGTGCCAGCAGTCCCTTTCCCGGGACAGGGGGCAAGTCCTACGAGCAGTACTTC
j_gene: TRBJ2-7
v_gene: TRBV11-1
abundance: .
d_gene: TRBD1

CDR3aa: CASSTTSGARDTQYF
CDR3nt: TGTGCCAGCAGCACAACTAGCGGAGCCAGGGATACGCAGTATTTT
j_gene: TRBJ2-3
v_gene: TRBV12-3/TRBV12-4
abundance: .
d_gene: TRBD2

CDR3aa: CASRAQGNEQFF
CDR3nt: TGTGCCAGCAGAGCTCAGGGGAATGAGCAGTTCTTC
j_gene: TRBJ2-1
v_gene: TRBV2
abundance: many
d_gene: .

CDR3aa: CASIRLSSGGRETQYF
CDR3nt: TGTGCCAGCATCCGCCTGTCTAGCGGGGGCCGGGAGACCCAGTACTTC
j_gene: TRBJ2-5
v_gene: TRBV5-8
abundance: many
d_gene: TRBD2